Listed below are T cell receptor beta chains from one sample, sequenced in a study of Graves' ophthalmopathy and Graves' hyperthyroidism. Via MiXCR, TCRdb re-called the multiplex PCR reads, giving one row per CDR3 protein. The sample yields hundreds of thousands of distinct CDR3 sequences, roughly 41% seen once. The sequenced sample was peripheral blood. These receptor sequences come from an adult man with Graves' ophthalmopathy. Both conserved end residues are part of each CDR3. A D gene is named only where the DNA matches it firmly. Clone size, where shown, is once, few, many, or a class for clones that have expanded.

CDR3 protein,CDR3 DNA,V gene,J gene,D gene,clone size
CSSRRATGETQYF,TGCAGCTCTAGGCGGGCGACGGGAGAGACCCAGTACTTC,TRBV29-1,TRBJ2-5,.,.
CASSQGAGARSGANVLTF,TGCGCCAGCAGCCAAGGAGCGGGCGCTCGTTCTGGGGCCAACGTCCTGACTTTC,TRBV4-1,TRBJ2-6,.,many
CASSLAPGSGSPLHF,TGTGCCAGCAGCTTAGCGCCAGGCAGTGGTTCACCCCTCCACTTT,TRBV7-9,TRBJ1-6,.,.
CASSYGQNGGSEQYF,TGTGCCAGCAGTTACGGACAGAACGGCGGATCCGAGCAGTACTTC,TRBV12-3/TRBV12-4,TRBJ2-7,.,.
CASSLDSGLYTDTQYF,TGTGCCAGCAGCTTAGACAGTGGACTTTACACAGATACGCAGTATTTT,TRBV7-4,TRBJ2-3,.,few
CASSLILKETQHF,TGTGCCAGCAGCTTAATACTCAAAGAGACCCAGCATTTT,TRBV7-2,TRBJ1-5,.,.
CASRTRGTDGGEQYF,TGTGCCAGCAGAACAAGGGGGACAGATGGCGGGGAGCAGTACTTC,TRBV7-2,TRBJ2-7,TRBD1,.
CASSPWDRGVGDNSPLHF,TGTGCCAGCAGCCCCTGGGACAGGGGAGTAGGAGATAATTCACCCCTCCACTTT,TRBV9,TRBJ1-6,TRBD1,few
CASSLEGNTDTQYF,TGCGCCAGCAGCTTAGAGGGGAACACAGATACGCAGTATTTT,TRBV5-1,TRBJ2-3,.,.
CASSWVRETQYF,TGTGCCAGCAGTTGGGTCCGGGAGACCCAGTACTTC,TRBV25-1,TRBJ2-5,.,many
CASSNLRTPVWNTEAFF,TGTGCCAGCAGTAACCTAAGGACACCTGTGTGGAACACTGAAGCTTTCTTT,TRBV27,TRBJ1-1,.,few
CASSPGTVNSPLHF,TGTGCCAGCAGTCCCGGGACCGTAAATTCACCCCTCCACTTT,TRBV7-9,TRBJ1-6,.,many
CASSQGGRSKQETQYF,TGTGCCAGCAGCCAAGGTGGGCGATCTAAACAAGAGACCCAGTACTTC,TRBV14,TRBJ2-5,.,many
CSASPGRETQYF,TGCAGTGCTAGCCCCGGGAGAGAGACCCAGTACTTC,TRBV20-1,TRBJ2-5,.,.
CASSPLSIGKGDQPQHF,TGTGCCAGCAGTCCCTTATCCATAGGCAAGGGGGATCAGCCCCAGCATTTT,TRBV6-6,TRBJ1-5,.,.
CASSQDESQRTQYF,TGTGCCAGCAGCCAAGATGAGAGTCAGCGGACGCAGTATTTT,TRBV4-2,TRBJ2-3,.,few
CASSDTGTGIHF,TGTGCCAGCAGTGACACAGGGACAGGCATCCACTTT,TRBV6-1,TRBJ1-6,TRBD1,.
CASSPSQGDYGYTF,TGCGCCAGCAGCCCCTCACAGGGTGACTATGGCTACACCTTC,TRBV5-1,TRBJ1-2,.,.
CASSIREGGYGYTF,TGTGCCAGTAGTATAAGAGAGGGCGGCTATGGCTACACCTTC,TRBV19,TRBJ1-2,.,few
CASSFRLAGLYTGELFF,TGTGCCAGCAGCTTCCGCTTAGCGGGGCTCTACACCGGGGAGCTGTTTTTT,TRBV25-1,TRBJ2-2,TRBD2,once
CSVVTQVNTEAFF,TGCAGCGTTGTTACGCAGGTGAACACTGAAGCTTTCTTT,TRBV29-1,TRBJ1-1,.,.
CSAWDRGYEQYF,TGCAGTGCTTGGGACAGGGGATACGAGCAGTACTTC,TRBV20-1,TRBJ2-7,TRBD1,many
CASSTREIYNSPLHF,TGTGCCAGCAGCACCCGGGAGATCTATAATTCACCCCTCCACTTT,TRBV11-1,TRBJ1-6,.,few
CATSRGQTLLTEQYF,TGTGCCACCAGCCGAGGACAAACCTTGCTGACCGAGCAGTACTTC,TRBV15,TRBJ2-7,.,many
CASRSRTVPGQPQHF,TGTGCCAGCAGATCAAGGACAGTCCCAGGGCAGCCCCAGCATTTT,TRBV10-2,TRBJ1-5,.,many
CSARARGSNQPQHF,TGCAGTGCTAGAGCGAGGGGGAGCAATCAGCCCCAGCATTTT,TRBV20-1,TRBJ1-5,.,.
CASSEAPGVPGELFF,TGTGCCAGCAGTGAAGCGCCGGGGGTTCCCGGGGAGCTGTTTTTT,TRBV6-5,TRBJ2-2,.,few
CASSQRAGGVGKTEAFF,TGCGCCAGCAGCCAACGGGCAGGGGGGGTCGGAAAGACTGAAGCTTTCTTT,TRBV4-1,TRBJ1-1,TRBD1,.
CASSYGGVIKGEAFF,TGTGCCAGCAGTTACGGGGGGGTTATTAAAGGTGAAGCTTTCTTT,TRBV6-2/TRBV6-3,TRBJ1-1,.,.
CASSYDEGSYEQYF,TGTGCCAGCAGTTACGACGAGGGATCCTACGAGCAGTACTTC,TRBV6-5,TRBJ2-7,.,few
CASSTAYTDTQYF,TGTGCCAGCAGCACCGCGTACACAGATACGCAGTATTTT,TRBV7-3,TRBJ2-3,.,few
CASSYLGDEQYF,TGTGCCAGCAGTTACCTCGGGGACGAGCAGTACTTC,TRBV6-2/TRBV6-3,TRBJ2-7,.,many
CASRTVRGAGELFF,TGTGCCAGCAGGACAGTGAGGGGCGCCGGGGAGCTGTTTTTT,TRBV2,TRBJ2-2,.,many
CSVDKRDGSTDTQYF,TGCAGCGTTGACAAGCGGGATGGTAGCACAGATACGCAGTATTTT,TRBV29-1,TRBJ2-3,TRBD2,few
CASSYAGNSGANVLTF,TGTGCCAGCAGTTACGCGGGGAACTCTGGGGCCAACGTCCTGACTTTC,TRBV6-2/TRBV6-3,TRBJ2-6,.,.
CASNSDSSYNSPLHF,TGTGCCAGCAACTCGGACAGCTCCTATAATTCACCCCTCCACTTT,TRBV9,TRBJ1-6,.,few
CASSELTGINQPQHF,TGTGCCAGCAGTGAGCTGACAGGGATCAATCAGCCCCAGCATTTT,TRBV6-1,TRBJ1-5,TRBD1,.
CASSLRRDPYEQYF,TGTGCCAGCAGCTTGCGACGGGACCCCTACGAGCAGTACTTC,TRBV11-3,TRBJ2-7,.,few
CASSEWDLSYNEQFF,TGTGCCAGCAGTGAATGGGATCTCTCCTACAATGAGCAGTTCTTC,TRBV25-1,TRBJ2-1,.,many
CASSPQGEGEKLFF,TGTGCCAGCAGCCCACAGGGCGAGGGAGAAAAACTGTTTTTT,TRBV3-2,TRBJ1-4,.,.